Included here is one T cell receptor beta chain sequence, with context. This record comes from a study of blood T cells in healthy people across ages. In germline, CDR1 is SGHTA, CDR2 FQGNSA. Losses at the gene ends were 6 bases for V and 7 bases for J; bases not matched to a gene: 12. The CDR3 sequence is 15 residues long. The study recruited healthy Caucasian donors from Russia who were aged about 6 to 100. A sample-barcoded 5' primer and a J-beta primer mix were used in a second PCR of about 7 to 12 cycles. MiXCR, applied by TCRdb to the 5' RACE reads, yields one record per CDR3 protein. The sample includes about 930,000 distinct CDR3 sequences, 25% to 30% of them seen just once. A further study also used this sample, focusing on T cells of mothers and their children. From that paper: Material was donated by three healthy Caucasian mothers and their six children.

This TCR was recovered from a woman between 40 and 50 years old in good health. Sequenced: blood. The chain recombines TRBV7-2 with TRBJ2-7; TRBD2 agrees at 10 bases. CDR3 in DNA: TGTGCCAGCAGAAGCTCGAGCGGGGGGGCACGAGAGCAGTACTTC. Its protein product is CASRSSSGGAREQYF.